Listed below are T cell receptor beta chains from one sample, sequenced in a study of response to subunit inactivated influenza vaccine. TCRdb independently ran MiXCR on the RT-PCR reads; one entry per CDR3 protein. The sample has more than 500,000 distinct CDR3 sequences, approximately 11% seen once. These data were likewise used in another study, on T cells expressing NK-cell markers.

The material sequenced was PBMCs from blood, taken on the day of vaccination. These TCRs come from a man aged 45-65 years who received an inactivated influenza vaccine. CDR3s include the opening cysteine and the closing phenylalanine or tryptophan. D genes are given only for firm matches. Size tells how often a clone was seen (once, few, many) or the class of an expanded clone, and some rows leave it out.

cdr3_length	clone_size	d_call	v_call	j_call	cdr3_aa
15	NA	TRBD1	TRBV19	TRBJ2-5	CASSIGAGGEETQYF
15	NA	TRBD2	TRBV20-1	TRBJ2-7	CSARDLQAGGYEQYF
15	NA	TRBD2	TRBV12-3/TRBV12-4	TRBJ2-7	CASTPRAGGRGEQYF
15	NA	NA	TRBV7-2	TRBJ2-1	CASSFSGYLGDEQLF
13	few	NA	TRBV29-1	TRBJ2-1	CSGSRASDNEQFF
13	many	NA	TRBV11-2	TRBJ2-7	CASSRQDLYEQYF
11	NA	NA	TRBV5-5	TRBJ2-1	CASSPQGEQFF
15	NA	NA	TRBV10-3	TRBJ2-3	CAISDEQGGPDTQYF
16	few	NA	TRBV4-3	TRBJ2-1	CASSQEHTNRDDEQFF
15	NA	TRBD2	TRBV10-3	TRBJ2-5	CAISASGGIQETQYF
16	few	NA	TRBV7-2	TRBJ1-3	CASSLFVGSSGNTIYF
15	NA	NA	TRBV5-1	TRBJ2-3	CASSLVPTFTDTQYF
14	few	TRBD2	TRBV6-5	TRBJ2-3	CASSYRAGAGVSNF
14	NA	NA	TRBV7-9	TRBJ2-5	CASSISRGAETQYF
14	NA	NA	TRBV5-1	TRBJ2-1	CASSLTGRNNEQFF
16	few	TRBD2	TRBV24-1	TRBJ2-3	CATSDIGSGEWNTQYF
12	NA	NA	TRBV25-1	TRBJ1-5	CASSGWNQPQHF
14	once	NA	TRBV5-1	TRBJ2-5	CASSWKGIQDTQYF
16	few	NA	TRBV12-3/TRBV12-4	TRBJ1-1	CASSLASSGQNTEAFF
16	NA	TRBD1	TRBV29-1	TRBJ2-1	CSVEFRTGDSYNEQFF
13	NA	TRBD1	TRBV29-1	TRBJ2-5	CSVGGDRQETQYF
16	few	NA	TRBV11-2	TRBJ2-1	CASSLVPGQPYNEQFF
17	few	NA	TRBV11-2	TRBJ1-2	CASSLDPGDLLNYGYTF
16	few	TRBD1	TRBV6-2/TRBV6-3	TRBJ2-1	CASSYRLTGGLNEQFF
11	few	NA	TRBV11-2	TRBJ1-2	CASSLEGGYTF
16	few	TRBD1	TRBV9	TRBJ1-4	CASSQGQVATNEKLFF
16	NA	NA	TRBV20-1	TRBJ2-7	CSAREGQGTISYEQYF
15	few	TRBD1	TRBV7-9	TRBJ1-1	CASSNRQGANTEAFF
14	few	NA	TRBV5-1	TRBJ1-2	CASSLAAGEDGYTF
15	few	NA	TRBV29-1	TRBJ2-3	CSVEIRGTVADTQYF
15	few	NA	TRBV5-1	TRBJ2-1	CASGSGGGQYNEQFF
15	few	TRBD2	TRBV6-5	TRBJ2-1	CASSYSAGVSNEQFF
13	many	NA	TRBV12-3/TRBV12-4	TRBJ2-7	CASSLGWVYEQYF
16	NA	NA	TRBV23-1	TRBJ2-1	CASSQSSRGFSNEQFF
15	NA	TRBD1	TRBV12-3/TRBV12-4	TRBJ2-7	CASRTSGTGSFEQYF
13	many	NA	TRBV29-1	TRBJ1-1	CSGGGRGNTEAFF
16	NA	NA	TRBV29-1	TRBJ2-7	CSVETGDRMSSYEQYF
12	many	NA	TRBV7-2	TRBJ2-3	CASSYFTDTQYF
17	many	NA	TRBV20-1	TRBJ2-4	CSARSGRPILNKNIQYF
15	NA	NA	TRBV7-9	TRBJ2-2	CASSWGGIFTGELFF
15	many	NA	TRBV3-1	TRBJ2-1	CASSQAQDPYNEQFF
17	few	TRBD1	TRBV6-5	TRBJ2-7	CASSYYPGTVLFYEQYF
13	NA	NA	TRBV6-1	TRBJ2-1	CASNLQGRDEQFF
13	NA	TRBD1	TRBV12-3/TRBV12-4	TRBJ2-7	CASTSTGVYEQYF
15	NA	TRBD1	TRBV4-3	TRBJ2-1	CASSQDGTDYNEQFF
13	NA	TRBD1	TRBV2	TRBJ2-3	CASSEQTGGTQYF
16	NA	NA	TRBV5-1	TRBJ2-5	CASSLGTGLQQETQYF
13	few	NA	TRBV20-1	TRBJ2-7	CSARHDSSYEQYF
16	NA	NA	TRBV20-1	TRBJ2-3	CSARENLGWGANTQYF
15	few	NA	TRBV5-5	TRBJ1-6	CASSLVRGEDSPLHF
13	NA	NA	TRBV12-3/TRBV12-4	TRBJ1-3	CASSLAGRNTIYF
15	NA	TRBD2	TRBV29-1	TRBJ2-1	CSVVTLAGMNNEQFF
16	NA	NA	TRBV28	TRBJ2-7	CAVERRRAGPPYEQYF
14	NA	NA	TRBV2	TRBJ2-5	CASSEVEFQETQYF
14	few	TRBD2	TRBV24-1	TRBJ2-1	CATSMSSGYNEQFF
17	NA	TRBD1	TRBV12-3/TRBV12-4	TRBJ2-1	CASRGGWGPQIYNEQFF
16	few	NA	TRBV5-1	TRBJ1-4	CASSPEESWGEEKLFF